Shown below are 12 T cell receptor beta chains from a single sample sequenced in a study of T cells after yellow fever vaccination. TCRdb ran MiXCR on the 5' RACE reads and lists one entry per CDR3 protein. There are about 310,000 distinct CDR3 sequences in the sample; roughly 3.5% occur only once, and 20% to 30% lies in the top ten. The source was PBMCs, collected on the day of the yellow fever booster vaccination. All receptors derive from a man aged 18 to 35 who received the YFV17D yellow fever vaccine.

A single count supports this clonotype. The chain couples TRBV18 to TRBJ1-1; D is possibly TRBD1 (5 bases). Germline CDR1 is KGHSH and CDR2 is LQKENI. The V and J ends lost 3 bases and 3 bases respectively, with 8 bases between them. The length of the CDR3 is 13 residues. The chain's CDR3 is CASSPTTDTEAFF. CDR3 DNA sequence: TGTGCCAGCTCACCCACGACAGACACTGAAGCTTTCTTT. The variable domain in full, completed from reference TRBV18 and TRBJ1-1, reads NAGVMQNPRHLVRRRGQEARLRCSPMKGHSHVYWYRQLPEEGLKFMVYLQKENIIDESGMPKERFSAEFPKEGPSILRIQQVVRGDSAAYFCASSPTTDTEAFFGQGTRLTVV.

In this sample, this clonotype turned up many times. The J gene is TRBJ2-2, the V gene TRBV2; possibly TRBD2 for D (7 bases). The CDR3 consists of 12 residues. In germline, CDR1 is SNHLY, CDR2 FYNNEI. Trimming pared 7 bases from V and 6 bases from J, leaving 9 bases between. CDR3 DNA sequence: TGTGCCAGCATGCGGGGGCCCGGGGAGCTGTTTTTT. It codes for CASMRGPGELFF. The complete variable domain, with remaining parts taken from reference TRBV2 and TRBJ2-2, reads EPEVTQTPSHQVTQMGQEVILRCVPISNHLYFYWYRQILGQKVEFLVSFYNNEISEKSEIFDDQFSVERPDGSNFTLKIRSTKLEDSAMYFCASMRGPGELFFGEGSRLTVL.

This clonotype has at least ten counts. V gene TRBV29-1 combines with J gene TRBJ2-2; D may be TRBD1 or TRBD2 (6 bases each). V was cut by 7 bases and J by 6 bases, with 18 bases left in between. CDR1 and CDR2 from the germline V gene are SQVTM and ANQGSEA. CDR3 length equals 14 residues. CDR3 region: CSGGAGDFSGELFF. CDR3 bases: TGCAGCGGGGGGGCCGGGGACTTTTCCGGGGAGCTGTTTTTT.

This clonotype was recorded at least ten times. The chain combines TRBV2 with TRBJ2-2, with TRBD1 matching 11 bases. The germline CDR1 and CDR2 sequences are SNHLY and FYNNEI. The junction had 9 bases not matched to a gene; V was cut back by 10 bases and J by 5 bases. This CDR3 comprises 15 residues. CDR3 DNA sequence: TGTGCCACCTGGGCGGGACAGGGGGGGACCGGGGAGCTGTTTTTT. Translating gives CATWAGQGGTGELFF.

This clonotype occurred many times. The CDR3 is CSARSYYEQYV. In nucleotides, the CDR3 is TGCAGTGCTAGATCCTACTACGAGCAGTACGTC. The rearrangement uses TRBV20-1 and TRBJ2-7, with no clear D. Looked up from germline, CDR1 is DFQATT and CDR2 is SNEGSKA (reference sequence). V lost 2 bases and J lost 3, with 5 bases in between. The CDR3 runs to 11 residues.

In its sample, this clonotype was seen a few times. The chain links TRBV28 to TRBJ1-1; 9 bases line up with TRBD1. Unmatched junction bases numbered 11, after V lost 5 bases and J lost 7 bases. The CDR3 extends over 15 amino acids. Per germline, CDR1 MDHEN and CDR2 SYDVKM. The CDR3 sequence is CASSPLMDRGIEAFF. The CDR3 bases are TGTGCCAGCAGTCCCTTGATGGACAGGGGAATTGAAGCTTTCTTT.

This clonotype was seen repeatedly, ten times or more. V gene TRBV5-1 combines with J gene TRBJ2-1, with D tentatively TRBD2 (6 bases). The V end lost 2 bases, the J end lost 0 bases, and 6 bases lay between the germline ends. Looked up from germline, CDR1 is SGHRS and CDR2 is YFSETQ. The CDR3 is 14 residues long. The CDR3, as DNA: TGCGCCAGCAGCTTCGGGAGCTCCTACAATGAGCAGTTCTTC. Translating gives CASSFGSSYNEQFF.

There are many counts of this clonotype. The gene calls are TRBV6-6 and TRBJ1-6; the match to TRBD1 covers 11 bases. Germline CDR1 reads MNHNY; CDR2 reads SVGAGI (reference sequence). V was pared by 5 bases and J by 10 bases, with 7 bases of the junction left unmatched. The CDR3 consists of 15 residues. The CDR3 is CASSRDRGSLSPLHF. The DNA for the CDR3 is TGTGCCAGCAGTAGGGACAGGGGGAGTTTGTCACCCCTCCACTTT.

Ten or more counts support this clonotype. V usage is TRBV20-1 and J usage is TRBJ2-7, with unresolved D. Deletions cut 3 bases from V and 0 bases from J, with 9 bases between. Germline CDR1 reads DFQATT; CDR2 reads SNEGSKA (reference sequence). This CDR3 has 13 residues. The CDR3 DNA reads as TGCAGTGCTAGGGGGTTGCCCTCCTACGAGCAGTACTTC. Residues: CSARGLPSYEQYF.

This clonotype was counted a few times. The J gene is TRBJ2-7, the V gene TRBV27; D is ambiguous. CDR1 MNHEY and CDR2 SMNVEV come from the germline V gene (reference sequence). Trimming removed 0 bases at V and 6 bases at J, with 9 bases between. This CDR3 has 13 residues. The CDR3 is CASSLSLGLEQYF. The CDR3 nucleotides read TGTGCCAGCAGTTTATCGTTAGGGCTCGAGCAGTACTTC.

This clonotype was found a few times. The V call is TRBV7-2, the J call TRBJ1-4, with a tentative D call TRBD1 (5 bases). Germline-derived CDR1 and CDR2 are SGHTA and FQGNSA. This CDR3 is built from 17 residues. V lost 2 bases and J 8 bases, leaving 21 bases between the germline ends. CDR3 in DNA: TGTGCCAGCAGCTTAATTTCGGTCCGGGGGGATGGGGAAAAACTGTTTTTT. It specifies CASSLISVRGDGEKLFF.

This clonotype was seen repeatedly, ten times or more. V gene TRBV20-1 combines with J gene TRBJ2-5, with unresolved D. The V and J ends lost 3 bases and 5 bases respectively, with 7 bases between them. CDR1 is DFQATT and CDR2 is SNEGSKA in the germline V gene (reference sequence). This CDR3 is 11 amino acids long. The CDR3 protein is CSARGYETQYF. The CDR3 DNA sequence: TGCAGTGCTAGGGGGTACGAGACCCAGTACTTC.